Here is one T cell receptor beta chain with its context. Looked up from germline, CDR1 is LGHNA and CDR2 is YNFKEQ. CDR3 length: 16 amino acids. V was cut by 4 bases and J by 6 bases, with 21 bases left in between. Study processing details: Amplified reference gene primers provided the basis for estimating nucleated cell counts. Profiled with immunoSEQ multiplex PCR; TCRdb holds only in-frame clones, not every one. The V and J calls and clone size are taken from that table; D and trimming were inferred from the DNA. Of about 190,000 clones in the sample, approximately 84% are singletons; the top ten hold approximately 5%. This sample was included in a study of blood T cell repertoires in COVID-19. Study details: Italy, Spain and the United States were the sources of the convalescent and acute COVID-19 samples. PBMCs, B-cell-depleted T cells, or T cells provided the cDNA or gDNA that made up the material.

V gene TRBV4-2 combines with J gene TRBJ1-1; no clear D gene. The TCR was taken from a woman aged 70-85 years with active or convalescent COVID-19. Material: peripheral blood. CDR3 bases: TGTGCCAGCAGCCCTGACGGCCCGCCAGCGAATGCTGAAGCTTTCTTT. This sequence encodes CASSPDGPPANAEAFF.